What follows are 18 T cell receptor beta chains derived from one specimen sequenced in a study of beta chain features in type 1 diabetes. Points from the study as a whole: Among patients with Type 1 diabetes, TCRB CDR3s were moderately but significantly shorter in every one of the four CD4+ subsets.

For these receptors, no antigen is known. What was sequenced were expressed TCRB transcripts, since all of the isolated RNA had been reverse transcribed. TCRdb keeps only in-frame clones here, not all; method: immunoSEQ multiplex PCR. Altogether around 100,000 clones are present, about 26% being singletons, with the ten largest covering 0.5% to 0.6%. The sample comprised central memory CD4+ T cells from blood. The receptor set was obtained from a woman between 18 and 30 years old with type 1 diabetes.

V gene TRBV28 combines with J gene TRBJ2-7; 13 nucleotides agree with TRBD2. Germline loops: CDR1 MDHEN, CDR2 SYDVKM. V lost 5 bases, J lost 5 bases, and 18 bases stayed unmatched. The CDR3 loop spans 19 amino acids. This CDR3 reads CASSGGQGATSGRTHEQYF. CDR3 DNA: TGTGCCAGCAGTGGGGGTCAGGGGGCGACTAGCGGGAGGACCCACGAGCAGTACTTC. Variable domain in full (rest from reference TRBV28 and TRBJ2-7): DVKVTQSSRYLVKRTGEKVFLECVQDMDHENMFWYRQDPGLGLRLIYFSYDVKMKEKGDIPEGYSVSREKKERFSLILESASTNQTSMYLCASSGGQGATSGRTHEQYFGPGTRLTVT.

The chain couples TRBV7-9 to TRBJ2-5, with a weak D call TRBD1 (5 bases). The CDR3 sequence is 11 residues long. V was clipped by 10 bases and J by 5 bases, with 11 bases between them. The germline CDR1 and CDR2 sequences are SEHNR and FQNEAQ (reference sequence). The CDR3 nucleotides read TGTGCCACAGGGTCCAGGGAGACCCAGTACTTC. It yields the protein CATGSRETQYF.

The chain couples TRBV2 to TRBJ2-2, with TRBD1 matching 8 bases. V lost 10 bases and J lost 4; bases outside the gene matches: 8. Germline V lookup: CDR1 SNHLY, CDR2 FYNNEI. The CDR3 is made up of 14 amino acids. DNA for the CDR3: TGTGCCATGTGGACAGGGCTACCCACCGGGGAGCTGTTTTTT. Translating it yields CAMWTGLPTGELFF.

CDR3 in DNA: TGCGCCAGCAGCCAAGGGGGACAGGATTATAGCAATCAGCCCCAGCATTTT. Amino acid sequence: CASSQGGQDYSNQPQHF. The chain couples TRBV4-1 to TRBJ1-5, with TRBD1 matching over 8 bases. V gave up 1 base and J gave up 0 bases; unmatched junction bases: 5. The CDR3 covers 17 residues. CDR1 MGHRA and CDR2 YSYEKL come from the germline V gene.

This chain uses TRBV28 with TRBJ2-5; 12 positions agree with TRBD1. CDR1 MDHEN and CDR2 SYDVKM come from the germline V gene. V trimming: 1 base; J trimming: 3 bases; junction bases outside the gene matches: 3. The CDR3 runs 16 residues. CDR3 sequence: CASSLSGQGAKETQYF. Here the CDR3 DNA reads TGTGCCAGCAGTTTATCGGGACAGGGGGCTAAAGAGACCCAGTACTTC.

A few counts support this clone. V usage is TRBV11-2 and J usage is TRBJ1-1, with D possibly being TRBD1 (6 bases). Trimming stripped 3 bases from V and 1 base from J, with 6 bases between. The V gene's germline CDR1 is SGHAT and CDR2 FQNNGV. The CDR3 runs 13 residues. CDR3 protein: CASSFRGNTEAFF. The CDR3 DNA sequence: TGTGCCAGCAGCTTCAGGGGGAACACTGAAGCTTTCTTT.

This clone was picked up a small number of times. CDR3 residues: CASRPPGEPTHEQFF. In DNA form, the CDR3 reads TGTGCCAGCAGGCCACCGGGAGAACCTACACATGAGCAGTTCTTC. The chain combines TRBV6-5 with TRBJ2-1, with a possible D match to TRBD2 (6 bases). Germline CDR1 is MNHEY and CDR2 is SVGAGI. The CDR3 is 15 amino acids. Deletions cut 6 bases from V and 8 bases from J, with 20 bases between.

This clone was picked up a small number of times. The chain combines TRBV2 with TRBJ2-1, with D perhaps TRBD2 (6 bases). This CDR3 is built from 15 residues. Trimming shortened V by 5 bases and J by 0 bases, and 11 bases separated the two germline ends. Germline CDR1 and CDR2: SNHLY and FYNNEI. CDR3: CASSQGLNSYNEQFF. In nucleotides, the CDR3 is TGTGCCAGCAGTCAGGGACTGAACTCCTACAATGAGCAGTTCTTC.

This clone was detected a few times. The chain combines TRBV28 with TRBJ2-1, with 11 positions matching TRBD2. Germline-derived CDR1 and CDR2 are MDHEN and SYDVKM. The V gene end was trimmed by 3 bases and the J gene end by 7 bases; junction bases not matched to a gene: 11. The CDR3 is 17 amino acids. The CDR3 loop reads CASSFAQLAGAYNEQFF. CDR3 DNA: TGTGCCAGCAGTTTTGCTCAACTAGCGGGAGCTTATAATGAGCAGTTCTTC.

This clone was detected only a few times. The CDR3 protein is CASSPGQDYEQYF. For the CDR3, the DNA is TGTGCCAGCAGTCCTGGACAAGACTACGAGCAGTACTTC. This chain joins TRBV28 and TRBJ2-7, with a tentative D call TRBD1 (5 bases). Germline V gene sequence: CDR1 MDHEN, CDR2 SYDVKM. CDR3 size: 13 residues. The V and J ends lost 5 bases and 3 bases respectively, with 11 bases between them.

The CDR3 nucleotides read TGCGCCAGCAGCCAAGCAGTAATCAGCAATCAGCCCCAGCATTTT. It translates to CASSQAVISNQPQHF. The rearrangement joins TRBV4-1 to TRBJ1-5; D remains unclear. The CDR3 consists of 15 residues. Germline V gives CDR1 MGHRA, CDR2 YSYEKL. The V gene lost 1 base and the J gene lost 1 base, with 8 bases spanning the gap.

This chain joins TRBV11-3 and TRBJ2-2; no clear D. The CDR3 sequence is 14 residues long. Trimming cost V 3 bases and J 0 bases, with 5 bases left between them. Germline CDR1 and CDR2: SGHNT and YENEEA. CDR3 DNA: TGTGCCAGCAGCTTCGTAGCGAACACCGGGGAGCTGTTTTTT. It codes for CASSFVANTGELFF.

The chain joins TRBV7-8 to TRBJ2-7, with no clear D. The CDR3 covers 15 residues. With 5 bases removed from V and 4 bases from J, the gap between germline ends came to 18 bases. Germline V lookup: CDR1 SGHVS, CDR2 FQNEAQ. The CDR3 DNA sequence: TGTGCCAGCAGCCCTTTGCCGGCGACACGTTACGAGCAGTACGTC. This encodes CASSPLPATRYEQYV.

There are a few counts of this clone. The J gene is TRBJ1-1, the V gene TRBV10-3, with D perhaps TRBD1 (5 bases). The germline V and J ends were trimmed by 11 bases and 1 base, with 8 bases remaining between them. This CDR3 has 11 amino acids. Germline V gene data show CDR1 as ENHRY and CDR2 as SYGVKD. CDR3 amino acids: CAAGQNTEAFF. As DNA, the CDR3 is TGTGCCGCGGGGCAGAACACTGAAGCTTTCTTT.

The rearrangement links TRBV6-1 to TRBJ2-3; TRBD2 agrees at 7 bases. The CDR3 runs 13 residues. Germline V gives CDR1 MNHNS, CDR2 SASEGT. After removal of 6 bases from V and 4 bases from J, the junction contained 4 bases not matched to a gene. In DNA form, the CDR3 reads TGTGCCAGCAGGGCGGGAGCTTCAGATACGCAGTATTTT. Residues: CASRAGASDTQYF.

In nucleotides, the CDR3 is TGTGCCAGCAGGTCACTCCAAGAGACCCAGTACTTC. This codes for CASRSLQETQYF. V is TRBV11-2 and J is TRBJ2-5, with D uncertain. Germline V gives CDR1 SGHAT, CDR2 FQNNGV. The CDR3 runs 12 residues. The V gene lost 6 bases and the J gene lost 1 base, with 6 bases spanning the gap.

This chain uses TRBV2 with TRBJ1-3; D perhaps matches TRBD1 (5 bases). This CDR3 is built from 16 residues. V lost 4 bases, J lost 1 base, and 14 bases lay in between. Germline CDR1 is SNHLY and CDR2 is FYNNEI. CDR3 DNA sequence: TGTGCCAGCAGTGTCGAAGGGGTCCTATCTGGAAACACCATATATTTT. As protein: CASSVEGVLSGNTIYF.

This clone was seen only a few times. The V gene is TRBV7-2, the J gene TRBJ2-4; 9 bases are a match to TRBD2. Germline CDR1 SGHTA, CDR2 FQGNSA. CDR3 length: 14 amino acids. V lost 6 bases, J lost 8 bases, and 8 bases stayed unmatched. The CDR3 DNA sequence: TGTGCCAGCAGTCTAGCGGGAACGGGGGACATTCAGTACTTC. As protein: CASSLAGTGDIQYF.